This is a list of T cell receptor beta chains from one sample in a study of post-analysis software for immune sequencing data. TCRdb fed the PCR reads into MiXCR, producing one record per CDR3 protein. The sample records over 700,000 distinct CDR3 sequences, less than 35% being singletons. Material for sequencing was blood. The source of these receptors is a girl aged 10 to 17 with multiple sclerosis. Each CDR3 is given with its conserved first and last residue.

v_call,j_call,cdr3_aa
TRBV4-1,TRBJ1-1,CASSQDLRGNTEAFF
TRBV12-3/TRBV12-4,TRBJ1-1,CASSQWTGVNTEAFF
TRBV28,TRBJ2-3,CASSLTGTWTDTQYF
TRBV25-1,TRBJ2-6,CASTPPRTGLGGANVLTF
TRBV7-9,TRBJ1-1,CASSLAGVAEAFF
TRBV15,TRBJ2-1,CATSILAYNEQFF
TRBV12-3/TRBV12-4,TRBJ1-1,CASSLVDTEAFF
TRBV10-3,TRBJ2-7,CAISDRAYEQYF
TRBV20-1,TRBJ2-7,CSARGQGWSISYEQYF
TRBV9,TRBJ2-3,CACSGGMGDSTDTQYF
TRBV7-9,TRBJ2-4,CASSSPLGQQYF
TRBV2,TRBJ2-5,CASSYVSDQYF
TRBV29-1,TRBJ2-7,CSVVGQLPYEQYF
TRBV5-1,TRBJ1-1,CASSSSRDRLMNTEAFF
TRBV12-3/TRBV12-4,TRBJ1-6,CASRIAGDNSPLHF
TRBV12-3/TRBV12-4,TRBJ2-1,CASSLVSRYNEQFF
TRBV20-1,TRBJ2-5,CSARTSQRGQETQYF
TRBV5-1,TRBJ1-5,CASSFTADQPQHF
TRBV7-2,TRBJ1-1,CASSLGWVYGRGDTEAFF
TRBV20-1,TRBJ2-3,CSARELRTAASDTQYF
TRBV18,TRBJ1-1,CASSKGTGDAEAFF
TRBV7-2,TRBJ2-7,CASSPKLASQYEQYF
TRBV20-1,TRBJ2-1,CSARWTAHEQFF
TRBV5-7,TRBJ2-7,CASNLLSPLAAYEQYF
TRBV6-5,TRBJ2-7,CASSYRGQGAYEQYF
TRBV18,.,CASSPFRGQGAYEQYF
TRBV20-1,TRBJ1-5,CSAPRGGSSQPQHF
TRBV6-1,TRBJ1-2,CASTPGRGPGYTF
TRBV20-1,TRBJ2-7,CSAREAGTYEQYF
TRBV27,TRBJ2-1,CASAPSTGRDEQFF
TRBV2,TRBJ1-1,CASIFRVMNTEAFF
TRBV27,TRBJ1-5,CASSYQRTSNQPQHF
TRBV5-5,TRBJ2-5,CASQTWEQETQYF
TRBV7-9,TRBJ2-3,CASSPGGKPQYF
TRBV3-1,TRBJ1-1,CASSQEQDTEAFF
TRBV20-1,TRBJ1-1,CSATQPRTGRHTEAFF
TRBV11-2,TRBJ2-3,CASSRGTSPDTQYF
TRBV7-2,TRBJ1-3,CASSLVPHRNSGNTIYF
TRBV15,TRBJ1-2,CATSRGGKGDGYTF
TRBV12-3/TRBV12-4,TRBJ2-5,CASTVFGQTQYF
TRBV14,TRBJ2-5,CASSQDGRTEQYF
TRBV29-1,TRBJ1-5,CSATTGANQPQHF
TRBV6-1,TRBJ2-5,CASSEVRQGGGETQYF
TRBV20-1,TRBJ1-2,CSASPGTGYYGYTF
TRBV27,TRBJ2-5,CASKNLMDSQETQYF